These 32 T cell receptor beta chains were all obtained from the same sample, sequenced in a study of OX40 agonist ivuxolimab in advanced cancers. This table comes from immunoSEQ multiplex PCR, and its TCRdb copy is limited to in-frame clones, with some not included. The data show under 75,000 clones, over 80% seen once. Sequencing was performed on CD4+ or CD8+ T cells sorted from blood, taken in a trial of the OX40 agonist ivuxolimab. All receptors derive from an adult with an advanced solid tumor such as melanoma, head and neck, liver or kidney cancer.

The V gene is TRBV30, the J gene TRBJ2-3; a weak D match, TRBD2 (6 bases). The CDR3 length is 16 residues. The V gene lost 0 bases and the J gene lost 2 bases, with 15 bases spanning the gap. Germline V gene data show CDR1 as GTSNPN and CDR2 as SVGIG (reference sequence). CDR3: CAWSVLWGDSTDTQYF. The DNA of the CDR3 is TGTGCCTGGAGTGTACTGTGGGGGGACTCCACAGATACGCAGTATTTT.

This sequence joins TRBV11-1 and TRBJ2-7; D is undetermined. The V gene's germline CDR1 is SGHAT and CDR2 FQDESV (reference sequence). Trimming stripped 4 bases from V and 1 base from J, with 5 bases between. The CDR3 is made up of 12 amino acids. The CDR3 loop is CASSSSSYEQYF. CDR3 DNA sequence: TGTGCCAGCAGCTCCTCTTCCTACGAGCAGTACTTC.

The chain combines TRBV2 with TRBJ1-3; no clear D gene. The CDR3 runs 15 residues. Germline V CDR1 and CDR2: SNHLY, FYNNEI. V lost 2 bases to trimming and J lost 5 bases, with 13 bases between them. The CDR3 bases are TGTGCCAGCAGTGAACAGCGGGGAATGAGAAACACCATATATTTT. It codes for CASSEQRGMRNTIYF.

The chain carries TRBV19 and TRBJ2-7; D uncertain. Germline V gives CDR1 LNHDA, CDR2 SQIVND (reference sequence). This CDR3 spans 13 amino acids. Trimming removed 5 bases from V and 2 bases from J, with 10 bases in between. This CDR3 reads CASSFQRAYEQYF. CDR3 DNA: TGTGCCAGTAGTTTCCAGAGAGCCTACGAGCAGTACTTC.

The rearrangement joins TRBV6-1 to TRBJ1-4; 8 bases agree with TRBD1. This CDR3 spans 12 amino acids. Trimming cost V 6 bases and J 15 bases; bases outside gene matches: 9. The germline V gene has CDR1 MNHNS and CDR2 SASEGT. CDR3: CASRPSGTGVFF. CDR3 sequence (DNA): TGTGCCAGCAGGCCATCCGGGACAGGCGTGTTTTTT.

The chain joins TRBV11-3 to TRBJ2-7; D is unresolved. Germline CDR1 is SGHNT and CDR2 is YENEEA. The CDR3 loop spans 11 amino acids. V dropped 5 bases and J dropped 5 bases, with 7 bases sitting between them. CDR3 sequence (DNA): TGTGCCAGCAGCAACCATCACGAGCAGTACTTC. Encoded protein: CASSNHHEQYF. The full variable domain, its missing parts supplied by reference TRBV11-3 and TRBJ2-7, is EAGVVQSPRYKIIEKKQPVAFWCNPISGHNTLYWYLQNLGQGPELLIRYENEEAVDDSQLPKDRFSAERLKGVDSTLKIQPAELGDSAVYLCASSNHHEQYFGPGTRLTVT.

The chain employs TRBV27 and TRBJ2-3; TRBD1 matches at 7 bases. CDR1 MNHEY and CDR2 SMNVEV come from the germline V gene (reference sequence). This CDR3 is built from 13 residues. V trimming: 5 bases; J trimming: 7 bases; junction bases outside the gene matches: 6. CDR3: CASSRGRLHTQYF. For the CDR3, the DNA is TGTGCCAGCAGTAGGGGGCGCCTACATACGCAGTATTTT.

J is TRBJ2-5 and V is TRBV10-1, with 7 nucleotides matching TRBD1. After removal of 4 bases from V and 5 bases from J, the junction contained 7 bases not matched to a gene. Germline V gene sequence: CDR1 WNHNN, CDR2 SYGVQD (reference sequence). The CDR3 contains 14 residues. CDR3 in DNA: TGCGCCAGCAGTGGGCAAACAGGGGAGGAGACCCAGTACTTC. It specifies CASSGQTGEETQYF.

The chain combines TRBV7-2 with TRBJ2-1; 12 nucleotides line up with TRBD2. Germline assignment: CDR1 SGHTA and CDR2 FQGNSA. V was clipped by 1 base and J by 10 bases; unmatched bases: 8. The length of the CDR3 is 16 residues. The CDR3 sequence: CASSLDRLAGGREQFF. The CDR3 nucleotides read TGTGCCAGCAGCTTAGATCGGCTAGCGGGGGGGCGGGAGCAGTTCTTC.

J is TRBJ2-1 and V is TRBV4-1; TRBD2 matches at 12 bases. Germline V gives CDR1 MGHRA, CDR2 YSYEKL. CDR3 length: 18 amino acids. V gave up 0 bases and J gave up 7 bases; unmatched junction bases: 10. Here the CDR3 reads CASSQDWSSGRDWNEQFF. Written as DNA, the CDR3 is TGCGCCAGCAGCCAAGATTGGTCTAGCGGGAGGGATTGGAATGAGCAGTTCTTC.

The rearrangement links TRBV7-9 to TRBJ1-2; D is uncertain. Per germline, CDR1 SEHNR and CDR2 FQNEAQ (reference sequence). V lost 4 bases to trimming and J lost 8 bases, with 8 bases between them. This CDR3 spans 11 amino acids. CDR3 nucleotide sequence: TGTGCCAGCAGCTCCCGGAGCGGCTACACCTTC. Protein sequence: CASSSRSGYTF.

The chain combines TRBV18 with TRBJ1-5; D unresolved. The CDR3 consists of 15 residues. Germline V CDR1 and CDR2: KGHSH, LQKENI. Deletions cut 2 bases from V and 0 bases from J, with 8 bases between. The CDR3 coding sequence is TGTGCCAGCTCACCAGCAGGAGGTAGCAATCAGCCCCAGCATTTT. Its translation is CASSPAGGSNQPQHF.

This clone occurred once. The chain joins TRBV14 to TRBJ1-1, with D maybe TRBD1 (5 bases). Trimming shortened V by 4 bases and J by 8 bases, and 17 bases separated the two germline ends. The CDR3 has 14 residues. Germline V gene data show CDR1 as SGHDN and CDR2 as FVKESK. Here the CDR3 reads CASSPPWGSAEAFF. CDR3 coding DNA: TGTGCCAGCAGCCCCCCCTGGGGGTCGGCCGAAGCTTTCTTT.

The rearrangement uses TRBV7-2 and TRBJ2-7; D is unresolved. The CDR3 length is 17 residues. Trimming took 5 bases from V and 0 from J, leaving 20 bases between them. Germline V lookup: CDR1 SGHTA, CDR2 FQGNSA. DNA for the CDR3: TGTGCCAGCAGCCGAACAACCACGGTGACGAGCTCCTACGAGCAGTACTTC. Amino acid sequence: CASSRTTTVTSSYEQYF.

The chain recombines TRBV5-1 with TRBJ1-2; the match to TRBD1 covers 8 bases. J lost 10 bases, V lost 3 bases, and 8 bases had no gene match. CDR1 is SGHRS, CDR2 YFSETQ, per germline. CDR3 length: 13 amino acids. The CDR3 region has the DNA TGCGCCAGCAGCTATGGACAGGGTCCGTTCTACACCTTC. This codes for CASSYGQGPFYTF.

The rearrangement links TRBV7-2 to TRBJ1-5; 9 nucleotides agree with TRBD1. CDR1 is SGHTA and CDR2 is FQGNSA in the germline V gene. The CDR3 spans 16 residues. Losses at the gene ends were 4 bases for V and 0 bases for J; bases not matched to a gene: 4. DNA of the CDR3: TGTGCCAGCAGCTGGACAGGGGCTAATAGCAATCAGCCCCAGCATTTT. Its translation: CASSWTGANSNQPQHF.

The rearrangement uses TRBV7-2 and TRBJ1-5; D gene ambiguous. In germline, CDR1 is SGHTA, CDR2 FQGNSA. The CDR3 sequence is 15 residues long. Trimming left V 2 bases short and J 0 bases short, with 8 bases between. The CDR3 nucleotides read TGTGCCAGCAGCTTATACGCGTATAGCAATCAGCCCCAGCATTTT. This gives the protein CASSLYAYSNQPQHF.

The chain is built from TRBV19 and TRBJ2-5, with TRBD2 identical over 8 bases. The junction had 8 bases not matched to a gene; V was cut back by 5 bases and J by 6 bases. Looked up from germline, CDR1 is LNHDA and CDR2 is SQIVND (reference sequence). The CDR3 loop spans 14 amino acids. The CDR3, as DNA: TGTGCCAGTAGTCTCGGACTAGCCTGGAAGACCCAGTACTTC. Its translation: CASSLGLAWKTQYF. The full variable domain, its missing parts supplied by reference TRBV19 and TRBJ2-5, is DGGITQSPKYLFRKEGQNVTLSCEQNLNHDAMYWYRQDPGQGLRLIYYSQIVNDFQKGDIAEGYSVSREKKESFPLTVTSAQKNPTAFYLCASSLGLAWKTQYFGPGTRLLVL.

The CDR3 DNA sequence: TGTGCCAGCAGCTTCGGGACGGACCGTATGAACACTGAAGCTTTCTTT. This codes for CASSFGTDRMNTEAFF. The rearrangement links TRBV5-8 to TRBJ1-1; tentatively, D is TRBD1 (5 bases). Trimming took 2 bases from V and 0 from J, leaving 14 bases between them. The CDR3 sequence is 16 residues long. Germline CDR1 is SGHTS and CDR2 is YDEGEE.

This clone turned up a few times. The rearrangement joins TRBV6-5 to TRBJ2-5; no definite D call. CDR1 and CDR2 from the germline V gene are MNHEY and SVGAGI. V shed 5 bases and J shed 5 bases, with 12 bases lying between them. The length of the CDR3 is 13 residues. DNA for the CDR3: TGTGCCAGCAGTAGGGTTGGTGGCGAGACCCAGTACTTC. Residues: CASSRVGGETQYF.

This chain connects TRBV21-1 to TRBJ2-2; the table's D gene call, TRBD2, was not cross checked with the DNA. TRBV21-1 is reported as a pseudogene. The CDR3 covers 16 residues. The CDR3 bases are TGTGCCAGCAGCAAAGGAGGACTAACAAACACCGGGGAGCTGTTTTTT. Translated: CASSKGGLTNTGELFF.

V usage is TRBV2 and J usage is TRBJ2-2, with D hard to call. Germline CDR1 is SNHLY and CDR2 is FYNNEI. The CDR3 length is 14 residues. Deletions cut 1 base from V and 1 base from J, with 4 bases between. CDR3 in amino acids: CASSEGWNTGELFF. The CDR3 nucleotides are TGTGCCAGCAGTGAAGGGTGGAACACCGGGGAGCTGTTTTTT. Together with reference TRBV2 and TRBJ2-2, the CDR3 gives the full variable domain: EPEVTQTPSHQVTQMGQEVILRCVPISNHLYFYWYRQILGQKVEFLVSFYNNEISEKSEIFDDQFSVERPDGSNFTLKIRSTKLEDSAMYFCASSEGWNTGELFFGEGSRLTVL.

DNA of the CDR3: TGTGCCAGCAGTCGTACTAGTCCCGGGGAGCTGTTTTTT. Translating it yields CASSRTSPGELFF. The chain joins TRBV7-6 to TRBJ2-2; D might be TRBD2 (5 bases). CDR3 size: 13 residues. Looked up from germline, CDR1 is SGHVS and CDR2 is FNYEAQ. V shed 6 bases and J shed 6 bases, with 11 bases lying between them.

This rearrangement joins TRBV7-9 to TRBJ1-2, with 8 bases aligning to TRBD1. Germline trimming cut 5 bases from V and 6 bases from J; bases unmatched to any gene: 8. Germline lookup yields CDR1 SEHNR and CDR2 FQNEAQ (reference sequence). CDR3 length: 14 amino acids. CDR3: CASSPGLDRDGYTF. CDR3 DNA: TGTGCCAGCAGCCCGGGGTTGGACAGGGATGGCTACACCTTC.

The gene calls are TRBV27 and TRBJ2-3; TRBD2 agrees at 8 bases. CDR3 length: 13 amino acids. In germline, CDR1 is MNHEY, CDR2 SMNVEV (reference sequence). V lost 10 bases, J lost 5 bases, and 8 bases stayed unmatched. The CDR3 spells CATQRREEDTQYF. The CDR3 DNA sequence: TGTGCCACCCAAAGGCGGGAGGAAGATACGCAGTATTTT.

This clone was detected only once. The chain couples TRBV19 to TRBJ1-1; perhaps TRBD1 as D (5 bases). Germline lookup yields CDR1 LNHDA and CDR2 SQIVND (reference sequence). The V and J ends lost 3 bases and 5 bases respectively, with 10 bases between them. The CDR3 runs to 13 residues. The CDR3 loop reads CASSIQGGTEAFF. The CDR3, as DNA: TGTGCCAGTAGTATTCAGGGAGGAACTGAAGCTTTCTTT.

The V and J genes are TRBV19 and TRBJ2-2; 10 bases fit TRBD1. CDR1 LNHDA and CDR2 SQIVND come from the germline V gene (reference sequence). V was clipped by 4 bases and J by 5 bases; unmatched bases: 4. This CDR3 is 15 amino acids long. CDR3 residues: CASSRRQGATGELFF. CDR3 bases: TGTGCCAGTAGTAGAAGACAGGGGGCAACCGGGGAGCTGTTTTTT.

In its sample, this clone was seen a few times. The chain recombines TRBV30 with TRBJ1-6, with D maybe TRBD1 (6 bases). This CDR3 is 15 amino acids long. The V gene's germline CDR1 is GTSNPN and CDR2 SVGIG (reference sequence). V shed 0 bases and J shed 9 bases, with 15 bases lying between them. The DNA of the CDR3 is TGTGCCTGGAGTGTACAGGGCAACAATGGTTCACCCCTCCACTTT. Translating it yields CAWSVQGNNGSPLHF.

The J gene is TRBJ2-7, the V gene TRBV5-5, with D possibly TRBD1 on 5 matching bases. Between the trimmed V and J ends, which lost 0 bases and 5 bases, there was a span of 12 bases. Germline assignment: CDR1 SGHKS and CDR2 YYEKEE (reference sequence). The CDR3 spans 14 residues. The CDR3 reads CASSLGNRQNEQYF. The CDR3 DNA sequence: TGTGCCAGCAGCTTGGGAAACCGACAGAACGAGCAGTACTTC.

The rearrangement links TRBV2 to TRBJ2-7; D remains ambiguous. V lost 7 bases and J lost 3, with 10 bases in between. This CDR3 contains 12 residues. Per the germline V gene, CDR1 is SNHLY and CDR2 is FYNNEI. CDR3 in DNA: TGTGCCAGCAAGGTTGACGGCTACGAGCAGTACTTC. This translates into CASKVDGYEQYF. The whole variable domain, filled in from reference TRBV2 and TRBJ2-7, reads EPEVTQTPSHQVTQMGQEVILRCVPISNHLYFYWYRQILGQKVEFLVSFYNNEISEKSEIFDDQFSVERPDGSNFTLKIRSTKLEDSAMYFCASKVDGYEQYFGPGTRLTVT.

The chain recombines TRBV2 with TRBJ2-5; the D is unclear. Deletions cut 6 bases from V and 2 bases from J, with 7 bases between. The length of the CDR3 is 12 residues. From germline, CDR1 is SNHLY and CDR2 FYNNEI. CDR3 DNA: TGTGCCAGCAGCTACGCTCAAGAGACCCAGTACTTC. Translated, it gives CASSYAQETQYF. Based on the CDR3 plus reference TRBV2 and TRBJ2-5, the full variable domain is EPEVTQTPSHQVTQMGQEVILRCVPISNHLYFYWYRQILGQKVEFLVSFYNNEISEKSEIFDDQFSVERPDGSNFTLKIRSTKLEDSAMYFCASSYAQETQYFGPGTRLLVL.

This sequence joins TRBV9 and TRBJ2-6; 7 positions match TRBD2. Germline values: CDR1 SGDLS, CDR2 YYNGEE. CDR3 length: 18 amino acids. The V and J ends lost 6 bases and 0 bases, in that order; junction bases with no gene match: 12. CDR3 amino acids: CASTATGGILSGANVLTF. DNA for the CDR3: TGTGCCAGCACCGCGACGGGGGGAATCCTCTCTGGGGCCAACGTCCTGACTTTC.